A selection of T cell receptor beta chains follows, all from one sample in a study of PD-1 blockade in classical Hodgkin lymphoma. The repertoire was sequenced with immunoSEQ multiplex PCR; TCRdb's copy has only in-frame clones and lacks some. The sample lists about 60,000 clones, about 89% occurring once. Sequencing used peripheral blood mononuclear cells (PBMCs), obtained before the fourth cycle of nivolumab. Receptors were obtained from a human donor with classical Hodgkin lymphoma. CDR3s leave out the opening cysteine and the closing phenylalanine or tryptophan. A D gene is named only where the DNA matches it firmly. The size field is filled for only some rows; it gives once, few, many or a size class.

once | TRBJ1-6 | TRBD1 | TRBV9 | ASSPIYRGTPLH
- | TRBJ2-1 | TRBD1 | TRBV13 | ASSSGTEYNEQF
- | TRBJ1-1 | - | TRBV6-5 | ASSSISGTRVTEAF
- | TRBJ1-6 | - | TRBV6-1 | ASSEIQWNPH
- | TRBJ2-5 | TRBD2 | TRBV2 | ASSGLAGAWYQETQY
- | TRBJ2-3 | - | TRBV5-6 | ASSIGRITDTQY
- | TRBJ1-5 | - | TRBV4-1 | ASSQVEGPQPQH
- | TRBJ2-2 | - | TRBV6-6 | AYANTGELF
- | TRBJ2-1 | - | TRBV5-1 | ASSLRSLDNEQF
- | TRBJ2-3 | TRBD1 | TRBV27 | ATSGQVRGRTDTQY
- | TRBJ2-7 | - | TRBV10-1 | ASSEGRSGTYEQY
- | TRBJ2-1 | TRBD2 | TRBV30 | AWTSLGRGSYNEQF
- | TRBJ1-3 | - | TRBV10-3 | AISERGKGWGNTIY
- | TRBJ2-7 | TRBD1 | TRBV4-2 | ASSDDRVFYEQY
- | TRBJ1-5 | - | TRBV10-1 | ASSARAGNQPQH